This TCR beta chain emerged from a study of blood T cell repertoires in COVID-19. Study at large: Collection of acute and convalescent COVID-19 samples took place in the United States, Italy and Spain.

Under the authors' procedure: For nucleated cells, counts were estimated from reference gene primer amplification. Clones were read by immunoSEQ multiplex PCR, and TCRdb kept only the in-frame ones, dropping some. V, J and clone size derive from that table, while D and trimming were established from the DNA sequence. The top ten hold 1.5% to 2% of the sample, which has some 500,000 clones, around nine tenths seen once. This clone appeared a single time. Participant-given clinical history determined each cohort assignment. Trimming cost V 4 bases and J 2 bases, with 12 bases left between them. The germline V gene has CDR1 LGHDT and CDR2 YNNKEL (reference sequence). The CDR3 loop spans 14 amino acids.

V gene TRBV3-1 (or the pseudogene TRBV3-2) combines with J gene TRBJ2-7; perhaps TRBD1 as D (5 bases). This sequence originates from a woman aged 35 to 49 who had recovered from COVID-19. Sequences were obtained from PBMCs or T cells enriched from blood (not recorded which). This CDR3 reads CASSLGGHTYEQYF. Here the CDR3 DNA reads TGTGCCAGCAGCCTAGGCGGACACACCTACGAGCAGTACTTC.